This TCR beta chain was profiled in a study of response to subunit inactivated influenza vaccine. Germline V gene sequence: CDR1 SEHNR, CDR2 FQNEAQ (reference sequence). The CDR3 extends over 14 amino acids. V lost 7 bases to trimming and J lost 0 bases, with 10 bases between them. The study, taken as a whole, reports: Authors suggested few new T cells are recruited by each seasonal influenza vaccination.

This clonotype has a handful of counts. Its cognate antigen is unknown. In TCRdb, the RT-PCR reads were re-called with MiXCR into one record per CDR3 protein. The data hold about half a million distinct CDR3 sequences, with over 9.5% observed a single time. Sample: PBMCs from blood, taken roughly 45 days after vaccination. The TCR sequence derives from a man aged 50 to 59 who received an inactivated influenza vaccine. J is TRBJ2-1 and V is TRBV7-9; D ambiguous. The CDR3 DNA is TGTGCCAGCATCACAGCGAGCTCCTACAATGAGCAGTTCTTC. This gives the protein CASITASSYNEQFF.